Following are 23 T cell receptor beta chains from one sample sequenced in a study of cytomegalovirus exposure and HLA in healthy donors. Sequencing was performed with immunoSEQ multiplex PCR; in TCRdb, only in-frame clones are kept and a portion is missing. The sample holds 90,000 to 130,000 clones, approximately 95% seen once. The specimen was PBMCs. The receptor source for this set is a woman under 30 in good health and CMV-seronegative.

This chain joins TRBV7-9 and TRBJ2-1; D possibly corresponds to TRBD1 (5 bases). Trimming left V 5 bases short and J 1 base short, with 12 bases between. In germline, CDR1 is SEHNR, CDR2 FQNEAQ (reference sequence). The CDR3 is 15 amino acids. CDR3 DNA sequence: TGTGCCAGCAGCCGACAAGGGGCTTCCTACAATGAGCAGTTCTTC. This encodes CASSRQGASYNEQFF.

In its sample, this clone was seen a few times. V gene TRBV7-6 combines with J gene TRBJ2-7; TRBD1 matches at 7 bases. CDR3 length equals 13 residues. With 5 bases clipped from V and 7 bases from J, the junction kept 8 bases outside the gene matches. Germline V gene sequence: CDR1 SGHVS, CDR2 FNYEAQ. Here the CDR3 reads CASSPRQGREQYF. CDR3 nucleotide sequence: TGTGCCAGCAGCCCCCGACAGGGCCGGGAGCAGTACTTC.

The rearrangement joins TRBV19 to TRBJ2-7; D perhaps matches TRBD1 (7 bases). The CDR3 extends over 15 amino acids. Germline lookup yields CDR1 LNHDA and CDR2 SQIVND (reference sequence). Between the trimmed V and J ends, which lost 1 base and 2 bases, there was a span of 12 bases. CDR3 protein: CASSIVAGGTYEQYF. CDR3 sequence (DNA): TGTGCCAGTAGTATAGTAGCAGGGGGGACCTACGAGCAGTACTTC.

CDR3 amino acids: CASSSQETDTQYF. In DNA form, the CDR3 reads TGTGCCAGCAGCTCACAGGAAACAGATACGCAGTATTTT. This sequence joins TRBV7-6 and TRBJ2-3; tentatively, D is TRBD1 (5 bases). V lost 4 bases, J lost 3 bases, and 8 bases lay in between. The CDR3 spans 13 residues. Germline V gene sequence: CDR1 SGHVS, CDR2 FNYEAQ.

The chain carries TRBV2 and TRBJ1-1; weak D call: TRBD1 (5 bases). Germline loops: CDR1 SNHLY, CDR2 FYNNEI. The ends were cut back, 5 bases at V and 1 base at J, with 8 bases in the middle. The CDR3 is 13 residues long. The CDR3 region has the DNA TGTGCCAGCAGTATTACAGGGAACACTGAAGCTTTCTTT. Protein sequence: CASSITGNTEAFF. Using reference TRBV2 and TRBJ1-1 for the parts outside the CDR3, the full variable domain is EPEVTQTPSHQVTQMGQEVILRCVPISNHLYFYWYRQILGQKVEFLVSFYNNEISEKSEIFDDQFSVERPDGSNFTLKIRSTKLEDSAMYFCASSITGNTEAFFGQGTRLTVV.

This clone was counted once. The chain carries TRBV9 and TRBJ2-2; 7 bases are shared with TRBD2. Germline lookup yields CDR1 SGDLS and CDR2 YYNGEE. Germline trimming cut 0 bases from V and 1 base from J; bases unmatched to any gene: 3. This CDR3 is built from 16 residues. CDR3 coding DNA: TGTGCCAGCAGCGTAGGTCCGGGGGGGAACACCGGGGAGCTGTTTTTT. The encoded protein is CASSVGPGGNTGELFF. Full variable domain (rest looked up from reference TRBV9 and TRBJ2-2): DSGVTQTPKHLITATGQRVTLRCSPRSGDLSVYWYQQSLDQGLQFLIQYYNGEERAKGNILERFSAQQFPDLHSELNLSSLELGDSALYFCASSVGPGGNTGELFFGEGSRLTVL.

The chain is built from TRBV28 and TRBJ2-7; 9 positions agree with TRBD2. J lost 9 bases, V lost 3 bases, and 15 bases had no gene match. CDR3 length: 16 residues. CDR1 is MDHEN and CDR2 is SYDVKM in the germline V gene. Here the CDR3 reads CASSFGASGAAQVQYF. CDR3 nucleotides: TGTGCCAGCAGTTTTGGTGCTAGCGGGGCCGCCCAAGTGCAGTACTTC. Drawing the rest from reference TRBV28 and TRBJ2-7, the complete variable domain is DVKVTQSSRYLVKRTGEKVFLECVQDMDHENMFWYRQDPGLGLRLIYFSYDVKMKEKGDIPEGYSVSREKKERFSLILESASTNQTSMYLCASSFGASGAAQVQYFGPGTRLTVT.

The chain recombines TRBV27 with TRBJ2-3; D not resolved. V was pared by 2 bases and J by 5 bases, with 8 bases between. The CDR3 runs to 13 residues. Germline assignment: CDR1 MNHEY and CDR2 SMNVEV (reference sequence). Here the CDR3 DNA reads TGTGCCAGCAGTTTAAGTAGTGTAGATACGCAGTATTTT. It codes for CASSLSSVDTQYF.

This rearrangement joins TRBV27 to TRBJ2-3; D ambiguous. Between the trimmed V and J ends, which lost 3 bases and 2 bases, there was a span of 12 bases. Germline CDR1 reads MNHEY; CDR2 reads SMNVEV (reference sequence). The CDR3 loop spans 15 amino acids. CDR3 in amino acids: CASSFIDFYTDTQYF. The CDR3 coding sequence is TGTGCCAGCAGTTTTATCGACTTCTACACAGATACGCAGTATTTT.

This clone was recorded only once. This chain joins TRBV7-9 and TRBJ2-4; 8 bases are shared with TRBD1. With 4 bases clipped from V and 5 bases from J, the junction kept 4 bases outside the gene matches. The germline V gene encodes CDR1 SEHNR and CDR2 FQNEAQ (reference sequence). The CDR3 has 14 amino acids. In DNA, the CDR3 is TGTGCCAGCAGCTCGGGACAGGACCAAAACATTCAGTACTTC. It yields the protein CASSSGQDQNIQYF.

The chain employs TRBV7-8 and TRBJ1-5; D perhaps matches TRBD1 (5 bases). CDR1 and CDR2 from the germline V gene are SGHVS and FQNEAQ. V lost 6 bases to trimming and J lost 0 bases, with 9 bases between them. The CDR3 sequence is 14 residues long. CDR3 coding DNA: TGTGCCAGCAGGGCTCAGGGTAGCAATCAGCCCCAGCATTTT. It codes for CASRAQGSNQPQHF. Based on the CDR3 plus reference TRBV7-8 and TRBJ1-5, the full variable domain is GAGVSQSPRYKVAKRGQDVALRCDPISGHVSLFWYQQALGQGPEFLTYFQNEAQLDKSGLPSDRFFAERPEGSVSTLKIQRTQQEDSAVYLCASRAQGSNQPQHFGDGTRLSIL.

This chain joins TRBV18 and TRBJ2-7, with D possibly matching TRBD2 (5 bases). CDR3 length: 13 residues. CDR1 is KGHSH, CDR2 LQKENI, per germline. V was pared by 3 bases and J by 4 bases, with 10 bases between. CDR3 residues: CASSPNTRYEQYF. CDR3 DNA: TGTGCCAGCTCACCTAACACTAGGTACGAGCAGTACTTC.

The chain is built from TRBV28 and TRBJ1-5, with D hard to call. The CDR3 consists of 14 residues. The V end was cut by 7 bases, the J end by 3 bases, with 13 bases between. The V gene's germline CDR1 is MDHEN and CDR2 SYDVKM. The CDR3 reads CASMRGSPNQPQHF. As DNA, the CDR3 is TGTGCCAGCATGAGAGGGAGTCCCAATCAGCCCCAGCATTTT.

J is TRBJ2-1 and V is TRBV28, with a possible D match to TRBD2 (6 bases). The ends were cut back, 7 bases at V and 3 bases at J, with 19 bases in the middle. The CDR3 extends over 16 amino acids. The germline gives CDR1 MDHEN, CDR2 SYDVKM. The CDR3 is CASTTPRDWNYNEQFF. The DNA of the CDR3 is TGTGCCAGCACGACGCCCCGGGACTGGAACTACAATGAGCAGTTCTTC.

The genes are TRBV9 and TRBJ2-7; D gene uncertain. V was clipped by 0 bases and J by 0 bases, with 4 bases between them. CDR1 SGDLS and CDR2 YYNGEE come from the germline V gene. This CDR3 spans 13 amino acids. The DNA for the CDR3 is TGTGCCAGCAGCGTAGGACACTCCTACGAGCAGTACTTC. Translating it yields CASSVGHSYEQYF.

This chain links TRBV5-4 with TRBJ1-2; D unclear. Per the germline V gene, CDR1 is SGHNT and CDR2 is YYREEE (reference sequence). CDR3 length: 14 residues. V was clipped by 4 bases and J by 0 bases, with 10 bases between them. Written as DNA, the CDR3 is TGTGCCAGCAGCAACCAGACTGCTAACTATGGCTACACCTTC. Translated, it gives CASSNQTANYGYTF. The entire variable domain, with the rest obtained from reference TRBV5-4 and TRBJ1-2, is as follows: ETGVTQSPTHLIKTRGQQVTLRCSSQSGHNTVSWYQQALGQGPQFIFQYYREEENGRGNFPPRFSGLQFPNYSSELNVNALELDDSALYLCASSNQTANYGYTFGSGTRLTVV.

The V and J genes are TRBV11-1 and TRBJ2-1; D remains unclear. The germline gives CDR1 SGHAT, CDR2 FQDESV (reference sequence). This CDR3 is 15 amino acids long. V was cut by 0 bases and J by 0 bases, with 6 bases left in between. CDR3 DNA: TGTGCCAGCAGCTTAGCTTTGAGCTCCTACAATGAGCAGTTCTTC. Amino acids: CASSLALSSYNEQFF.

The chain links TRBV5-1 to TRBJ1-2; D may be TRBD1 (6 bases). Looked up from germline, CDR1 is SGHRS and CDR2 is YFSETQ. The V and J ends lost 1 base and 2 bases respectively, with 18 bases between them. This CDR3 has 17 amino acids. The CDR3 bases are TGCGCCAGCAGCTTGAGTCGGGCGGGGGCGCGGAACTATGGCTACACCTTC. Translated: CASSLSRAGARNYGYTF.

This rearrangement joins TRBV7-9 to TRBJ2-7; weak D call: TRBD2 (6 bases). CDR1 and CDR2 (germline): SEHNR, FQNEAQ (reference sequence). The V end was cut by 3 bases, the J end by 6 bases, with 9 bases between. The CDR3 totals 12 residues. The CDR3 loop reads CASSFPGGEQYF. As DNA, the CDR3 is TGTGCCAGCAGCTTTCCCGGGGGCGAGCAGTACTTC.

V gene TRBV7-6 combines with J gene TRBJ2-2; 7 bases fit TRBD2. The V gene's germline CDR1 is SGHVS and CDR2 FNYEAQ. This CDR3 spans 15 amino acids. Losses at the gene ends were 4 bases for V and 11 bases for J; bases not matched to a gene: 13. The CDR3 is CASSSAGTSGGELFF. In DNA, the CDR3 is TGTGCCAGCAGCTCAGCCGGGACGTCGGGGGGAGAGCTGTTTTTT.

V usage is TRBV6-1 and J usage is TRBJ1-5; D is possibly TRBD1 (5 bases). The ends were cut back, 0 bases at V and 10 bases at J, with 7 bases in the middle. The CDR3 has 12 residues. The germline CDR1 and CDR2 sequences are MNHNS and SASEGT. The DNA of the CDR3 is TGTGCCAGCAGTGAAGCGGGGCAACCCCAGCATTTT. This encodes CASSEAGQPQHF.

This chain uses TRBV5-1 with TRBJ2-7; D possibly corresponds to TRBD2 (6 bases). There are 13 residues in the CDR3. V dropped 2 bases and J dropped 5 bases, with 11 bases sitting between them. Per germline, CDR1 SGHRS and CDR2 YFSETQ. CDR3 in DNA: TGCGCCAGCAGCTTCAGGGAGGCTGACGAGCAGTACTTC. It codes for CASSFREADEQYF.

Here the CDR3 DNA reads TGTGCCAGCAGCGTTGGACAGGGGGCGACGAGGGCTTTCTTT. Encoded protein: CASSVGQGATRAFF. The chain links TRBV9 to TRBJ1-1, with TRBD1 identical over 11 bases. CDR3 length equals 14 residues. J lost 11 bases, V lost 2 bases, and 8 bases had no gene match. CDR1 SGDLS and CDR2 YYNGEE come from the germline V gene.